This T cell receptor beta chain was sequenced in a study of CD8+ T cells in alopecia areata. Extracted RNA was reverse transcribed into cDNA, the sequencing template. Some clones are missing from TCRdb's copy, which holds only in-frame ones; the method was immunoSEQ multiplex PCR. The sample includes about 180,000 clones, approximately 62% of them seen just once. Germline lookup yields CDR1 SQVTM and CDR2 ANQGSEA. The CDR3 runs to 12 residues. V gave up 6 bases and J gave up 4 bases; unmatched junction bases: 6. This clone was counted between two and nine times. The specimen was CD4+ T cells sorted from blood, collected at week 0. The J gene is TRBJ2-7, the V gene TRBV29-1, with 7 bases lining up with TRBD1. The TCR was taken from a human donor with alopecia areata. The CDR3 here is CSVGQRNYEQYF. CDR3 nucleotides: TGCAGCGTGGGACAGAGAAATTACGAGCAGTACTTC.